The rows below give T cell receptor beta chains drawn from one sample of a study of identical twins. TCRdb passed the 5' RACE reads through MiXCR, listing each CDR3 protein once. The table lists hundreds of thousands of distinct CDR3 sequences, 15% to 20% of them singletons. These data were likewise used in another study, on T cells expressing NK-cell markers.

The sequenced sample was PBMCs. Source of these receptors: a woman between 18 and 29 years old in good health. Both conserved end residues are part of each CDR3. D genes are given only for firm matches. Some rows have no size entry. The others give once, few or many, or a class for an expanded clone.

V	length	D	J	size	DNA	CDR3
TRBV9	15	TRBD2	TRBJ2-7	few	TGTGCCAGCAGCGCAAGCGGGGGGGCCACCTACGAGCAGTACTTC	CASSASGGATYEQYF
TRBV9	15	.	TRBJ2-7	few	TGTGCCAGCAGCGCCCGGACAGACCTCCCGGGCGAGCAGTACTTC	CASSARTDLPGEQYF
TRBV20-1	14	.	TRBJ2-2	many	TGCAGTGCTAGACCAGATCCCAACACCGGGGAGCTGTTTTTT	CSARPDPNTGELFF
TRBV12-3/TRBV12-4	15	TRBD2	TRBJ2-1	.	TGTGCCACCAATAGCGGGCCGAGCTCCTACAATGAGCAGTTCTTC	CATNSGPSSYNEQFF
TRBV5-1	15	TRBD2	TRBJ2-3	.	TGCGCCAGCAGCTTGGAGCGGGGGGGCCCAGATACGCAGTATTTT	CASSLERGGPDTQYF
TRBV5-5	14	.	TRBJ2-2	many	TGTGCCAGCAGCTTGGTAGGGTTGGCCGGGGAGCTGTTTTTT	CASSLVGLAGELFF
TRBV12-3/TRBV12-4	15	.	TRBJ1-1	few	TGTGCCAGCAGTGAACCCGCCAGGGGTTGGACTGAAGCTTTCTTT	CASSEPARGWTEAFF
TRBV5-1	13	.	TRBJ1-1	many	TGCGCCAGCAGCTTGCGGGCGGACACTGAAGCTTTCTTT	CASSLRADTEAFF
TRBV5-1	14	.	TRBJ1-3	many	TGCGCCAGCAGCCTCGGAGCGTCTGGAAACACCATATATTTT	CASSLGASGNTIYF
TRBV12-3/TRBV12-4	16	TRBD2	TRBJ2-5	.	TGTGCCAGCAGTTTAGGAATAGCGGGGGGGCCCGAGACCCAGTACTTC	CASSLGIAGGPETQYF
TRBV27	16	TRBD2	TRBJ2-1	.	TGTGCCAGCAGTGCCTGGAGCGGGACTCTTGTCGATGAGCAGTTCTTC	CASSAWSGTLVDEQFF
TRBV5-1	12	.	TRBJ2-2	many	TGCGCCAGCAGCTTGTATCCCGGGGAGCTGTTTTTT	CASSLYPGELFF
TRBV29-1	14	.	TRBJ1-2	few	TGCAGCGTTGCCACACTTCGACAGGTCAGCGGCTACACCTTC	CSVATLRQVSGYTF
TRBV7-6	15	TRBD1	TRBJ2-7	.	TGTGCCAGCAGCAGCTCCGGGACAGCCTTCTACGAGCAGTACTTC	CASSSSGTAFYEQYF
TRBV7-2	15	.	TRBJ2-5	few	TGTGCCAGCAGCTTAGCGAGGCAGGGGATAGAGACCCAGTACTTC	CASSLARQGIETQYF
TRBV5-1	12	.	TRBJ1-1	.	TGCGCCAGCAGCTTCGGGCCGACTGAAGCTTTCTTT	CASSFGPTEAFF
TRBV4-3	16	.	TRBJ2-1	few	TGCGCCAGCAGCCAAGCCATAGGTAGGGCCTACAATGAGCAGTTCTTC	CASSQAIGRAYNEQFF
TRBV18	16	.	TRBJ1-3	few	TGTGCCAGCTCACCACTTCTCCAGAGCTCTGGAAACACCATATATTTT	CASSPLLQSSGNTIYF
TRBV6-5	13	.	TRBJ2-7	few	TGTGCCAGCAGTTACGGGCAGTCCTACGAGCAGTACTTC	CASSYGQSYEQYF